This TCR beta chain was obtained from a study of blood T cell repertoires in COVID-19. As for the study in general: The origin of the acute and convalescent COVID-19 samples was the United States, Italy and Spain.

Original data processing: Researchers report that nucleated cell counts were estimated from reference gene primer amplification. Libraries were prepared by immunoSEQ multiplex PCR; TCRdb keeps only in-frame clonotypes and omits some of them. The DNA was the basis for D and trimming; V, J and clone size are from that table. The sample carries about 250,000 clones, 87% recorded once. Participants came from about two dozen US areas, aged roughly 18 to 95 years. Self-reported history from a screening survey and questionnaire set each donor's cohort. V lost 5 bases, J lost 7 bases, and 14 bases lay in between. Germline values: CDR1 MGHDK, CDR2 SYGVNS. The length of the CDR3 is 14 residues.

The chain combines TRBV25-1 with TRBJ2-2, with D possibly matching TRBD2 (6 bases). The TCR was taken from a young woman with acute COVID-19. Sample: PBMCs or T cells enriched from blood (not recorded which). The DNA for the CDR3 is TGTGCCAGCAGTCCGGCGGGATGGAGCGGGGAGCTGTTTTTT. Translation: CASSPAGWSGELFF. Based on the CDR3 plus reference TRBV25-1 and TRBJ2-2, the full variable domain is EADIYQTPRYLVIGTGKKITLECSQTMGHDKMYWYQQDPGMELHLIHYSYGVNSTEKGDLSSESTVSRIRTEHFPLTLESARPSHTSQYLCASSPAGWSGELFFGEGSRLTVL.